These 26 T cell receptor beta chains originate from one sample sequenced in a study of Ad26.COV2.S vaccination and SARS-CoV-2 variants. The treatment: roughly 19 received Ad26.COV2.S at low or high dose, single or two shots; about five received placebo; per-sample allocation not given. Collection of samples fell on day 63 after the first vaccine or placebo injection. Profiling relied on immunoSEQ multiplex PCR, and the TCRdb table lists in-frame clones only, not all of them. The table shows around 450,000 clones, with roughly 91% occurring only once. The material sequenced was peripheral blood, taken in a trial of Ad26.COV2.S vaccine versus placebo. The receptors originated from a person aged 18-60 years who received the Ad26.COV2.S COVID-19 vaccine or a placebo.

The J gene is TRBJ2-3, the V gene TRBV27; D unclear. Per the germline V gene, CDR1 is MNHEY and CDR2 is SMNVEV (reference sequence). Deletions cut 5 bases from V and 7 bases from J, with 13 bases between. The CDR3 loop spans 13 amino acids. The CDR3 loop is CASSKVRLNTQYF. The DNA for the CDR3 is TGTGCCAGCAGTAAGGTTAGGCTAAATACGCAGTATTTT.

J is TRBJ1-5 and V is TRBV28; tentatively, D is TRBD1 (6 bases). V was trimmed by 6 bases and J by 2 bases, leaving 17 bases between them. The V gene's germline CDR1 is MDHEN and CDR2 SYDVKM. The CDR3 consists of 16 residues. CDR3: CASRSRTASGNQPQHF. For the CDR3, the DNA is TGTGCCAGCAGGAGTCGGACAGCCAGTGGCAATCAGCCCCAGCATTTT.

For this clone: This sample includes further DNA sequences coding for the same CDR3. This sequence joins TRBV2 and TRBJ2-1; the D gene is possibly TRBD2 (7 bases). The CDR3 is 15 amino acids. The germline CDR1 and CDR2 sequences are SNHLY and FYNNEI. Trimming left V 3 bases short and J 0 bases short, with 9 bases between. The CDR3 nucleotides read TGTGCCAGCAGTGACGGGGGGCGCTCCTACAATGAGCAGTTCTTC. This encodes CASSDGGRSYNEQFF.

V usage is TRBV7-6 and J usage is TRBJ2-2; a possible D gene is TRBD2 (5 bases). This CDR3 is built from 14 residues. Trimming shortened V by 0 bases and J by 6 bases, and 8 bases separated the two germline ends. Germline loops: CDR1 SGHVS, CDR2 FNYEAQ. The CDR3 region is CASSLAGVSGELFF. For the CDR3, the DNA is TGTGCCAGCAGCTTAGCGGGAGTGTCCGGGGAGCTGTTTTTT.

The CDR3 protein is CASSLVGNNQPQHF. Written as DNA, the CDR3 is TGTGCCAGCAGCTTGGTCGGGAACAATCAGCCCCAGCATTTT. This rearrangement joins TRBV5-6 to TRBJ1-5; D is unresolved. The CDR3 consists of 14 residues. Trimming took 0 bases from V and 3 from J, leaving 7 bases between them. Germline V lookup: CDR1 SGHDT, CDR2 YYEEEE.

V is TRBV14 and J is TRBJ1-1; D may be TRBD1 (6 bases). The CDR3 has 14 residues. Trimming shortened V by 0 bases and J by 6 bases, and 11 bases separated the two germline ends. From germline, CDR1 is SGHDN and CDR2 FVKESK. The DNA for the CDR3 is TGTGCCAGCAGCCAAGACAGGGGATTTTCTGAAGCTTTCTTT. Its protein is CASSQDRGFSEAFF.

V usage is TRBV10-3 and J usage is TRBJ2-2; D may match TRBD1 or TRBD2 (6 bases each). The CDR3 contains 15 residues. With 3 bases removed from V and 2 bases from J, the gap between germline ends came to 10 bases. CDR1 is ENHRY and CDR2 is SYGVKD in the germline V gene. The CDR3 bases are TGTGCCATCAGTGAAGGGGGGATTAACACCGGGGAGCTGTTTTTT. It codes for CAISEGGINTGELFF.

The chain uses TRBV4-2 and TRBJ2-5, with D possibly being TRBD2 (5 bases). The length of the CDR3 is 15 residues. Germline assignment: CDR1 LGHNA and CDR2 YNFKEQ. Trimming left V 0 bases short and J 1 base short, with 9 bases between. Here the CDR3 reads CASSQDLRGQETQYF. The DNA for the CDR3 is TGTGCCAGCAGCCAAGATCTCCGGGGCCAAGAGACCCAGTACTTC.

This clone has a single count. The chain links TRBV6-5 to TRBJ2-2; no definite D call. The CDR3 is 16 amino acids. Germline lookup yields CDR1 MNHEY and CDR2 SVGAGI. Between the trimmed V and J ends, which lost 2 bases and 4 bases, there was a span of 14 bases. CDR3 residues: CASSYARSWFTGELFF. In DNA, the CDR3 is TGTGCCAGCAGTTACGCCCGCTCCTGGTTCACCGGGGAGCTGTTTTTT.

This sequence joins TRBV28 and TRBJ1-2; D ambiguous. V shed 3 bases and J shed 4 bases, with 12 bases lying between them. This CDR3 has 14 residues. The germline V gene encodes CDR1 MDHEN and CDR2 SYDVKM. The chain's CDR3 is CASSLNGVGYGYTF. The CDR3 coding sequence is TGTGCCAGCAGTTTGAACGGGGTGGGCTATGGCTACACCTTC.

V and J are TRBV11-2 and TRBJ2-3; 9 positions match TRBD1. The CDR3 runs 16 residues. With 4 bases clipped from V and 3 bases from J, the junction kept 8 bases outside the gene matches. The V gene's germline CDR1 is SGHAT and CDR2 FQNNGV. The CDR3 loop is CASSSLQGAGTDTQYF. Written as DNA, the CDR3 is TGTGCCAGCAGCTCACTACAGGGGGCGGGAACAGATACGCAGTATTTT.

In this sample, this clone turned up once. The chain joins TRBV27 to TRBJ2-7, with D unresolved. V was cut by 8 bases and J by 2 bases, with 7 bases left in between. Germline V gene sequence: CDR1 MNHEY, CDR2 SMNVEV (reference sequence). The CDR3 runs 11 residues. In DNA, the CDR3 is TGTGCCAGCGGGGAAACCTACGAGCAGTACTTC. Protein sequence: CASGETYEQYF.

This sequence joins TRBV11-3 and TRBJ2-7; the D gene is possibly TRBD1 (6 bases). Germline V gives CDR1 SGHNT, CDR2 YENEEA. The CDR3 consists of 13 residues. Between the trimmed V and J ends, which lost 0 bases and 6 bases, there was a span of 9 bases. CDR3 amino acids: CASSLDTGFEQYF. The CDR3 DNA follows: TGTGCCAGCAGCTTAGATACAGGGTTCGAGCAGTACTTC.

V gene TRBV5-8 combines with J gene TRBJ1-1; D is possibly TRBD1 (6 bases). This CDR3 is built from 14 residues. Looked up from germline, CDR1 is SGHTS and CDR2 is YDEGEE. V was shortened by 7 bases and J by 5 bases, with 18 bases between the two germline ends. The CDR3 nucleotides read TGTGCCAGCGGCCCGGCGGGGGGCTTTACTGAAGCTTTCTTT. Protein product: CASGPAGGFTEAFF.

This chain connects TRBV7-9 to TRBJ1-2; no firm D call. The CDR3 is 15 residues long. Per germline, CDR1 SEHNR and CDR2 FQNEAQ (reference sequence). Trimming stripped 4 bases from V and 2 bases from J, with 14 bases between. The CDR3 DNA sequence: TGTGCCAGCAGCTCGGACGCTATTGCGAACTATGGCTACACCTTC. This translates into CASSSDAIANYGYTF.

This chain links TRBV5-6 with TRBJ2-7; 11 bases map to TRBD2. The CDR3 is 17 residues long. The germline gives CDR1 SGHDT, CDR2 YYEEEE. Trimming took 3 bases from V and 6 from J; bases not matched to a gene: 14. CDR3 sequence: CASSSWGASGRLSEQYF. The CDR3 DNA reads as TGTGCCAGCAGCTCTTGGGGGGCTAGCGGGAGGCTCTCCGAGCAGTACTTC.

The genes are TRBV7-2 and TRBJ2-7; no clear D. In germline, CDR1 is SGHTA, CDR2 FQGNSA. The CDR3 sequence is 12 residues long. With 6 bases removed from V and 4 bases from J, the gap between germline ends came to 10 bases. CDR3 sequence: CASSHQPYEQYF. CDR3 nucleotide sequence: TGTGCCAGCAGTCACCAACCATACGAGCAGTACTTC.

The CDR3 nucleotides read TGTGCCAGCATCCTTGAGACCCGCCGGATCGGATACGAGCAGTACTTC. Translating gives CASILETRRIGYEQYF. The chain employs TRBV5-8 and TRBJ2-7, with D unclear. V gave up 6 bases and J gave up 4 bases, with 23 bases separating them. Germline CDR1 is SGHTS and CDR2 is YDEGEE. This CDR3 is built from 16 residues.

This sequence joins TRBV5-4 and TRBJ1-1; 8 positions match TRBD1. Germline trimming cut 3 bases from V and 5 bases from J; bases unmatched to any gene: 6. Per the germline V gene, CDR1 is SGHNT and CDR2 is YYREEE (reference sequence). CDR3 size: 14 residues. CDR3: CASSSVTGVTEAFF. In DNA, the CDR3 is TGTGCCAGCAGCTCGGTGACAGGGGTGACTGAAGCTTTCTTT.

The chain carries TRBV7-9 and TRBJ1-1, with a weak D call TRBD1 (5 bases). V dropped 5 bases and J dropped 0 bases, with 10 bases sitting between them. Germline loops: CDR1 SEHNR, CDR2 FQNEAQ (reference sequence). CDR3 size: 14 residues. The CDR3 here is CASSLGRLNTEAFF. For the CDR3, the DNA is TGTGCCAGCAGCCTGGGACGGTTGAACACTGAAGCTTTCTTT.

This sequence joins TRBV7-9 and TRBJ1-2; possible D gene TRBD1, 6 bases. Trimming took off 3 bases at V and 5 bases at J, with 10 bases between the two ends. The germline CDR1 and CDR2 sequences are SEHNR and FQNEAQ (reference sequence). The CDR3 has 13 residues. CDR3 DNA: TGTGCCAGCAGCTTCCAGGGGTTTTATGGCTACACCTTC. Protein: CASSFQGFYGYTF.

The V and J genes are TRBV28 and TRBJ2-5; 13 bases agree with TRBD2. The CDR3 sequence is 15 residues long. Germline CDR1 and CDR2: MDHEN and SYDVKM. Trimming took 11 bases from V and 5 from J; bases not matched to a gene: 11. The CDR3 DNA sequence: TGTGCCGGCCGACTAGCGGGAGGCCCGGGGGAGACCCAGTACTTC. This codes for CAGRLAGGPGETQYF.

The chain uses TRBV29-1 and TRBJ2-1; TRBD1 or TRBD2 may be the D gene (5 bases each). The germline V and J ends were trimmed by 1 base and 7 bases, with 20 bases remaining between them. Germline-derived CDR1 and CDR2 are SQVTM and ANQGSEA. CDR3 length: 16 residues. The CDR3 coding sequence is TGCAGCGTTGAAGCTCTGTTGGGGCTAGCCCTAAATGAGCAGTTCTTC. Translated, it gives CSVEALLGLALNEQFF.

The chain uses TRBV2 and TRBJ2-5, with TRBD2 identical over 11 bases. From germline, CDR1 is SNHLY and CDR2 FYNNEI. V was pared by 6 bases and J by 1 base, with 7 bases of the junction left unmatched. The CDR3 runs 16 residues. The CDR3 protein is CASSPGTSGPQETQYF. In nucleotides, the CDR3 is TGTGCCAGCAGCCCCGGGACTAGCGGACCCCAAGAGACCCAGTACTTC.

This clone has a handful of counts. The chain joins TRBV7-9 to TRBJ1-2; 7 bases are shared with TRBD1. The germline CDR1 and CDR2 sequences are SEHNR and FQNEAQ (reference sequence). V shed 5 bases and J 8 bases; nucleotides not matched to a gene: 8. The CDR3 runs 13 residues. The CDR3 bases are TGTGCCAGCAGCCAAACAGGGGTTCACGGCTACACCTTC. This codes for CASSQTGVHGYTF.

The chain links TRBV5-6 to TRBJ2-3, with 11 nucleotides matching TRBD2. With V trimmed by 4 bases and J by 3 bases, 7 bases remained unmatched. CDR3 length: 16 amino acids. The germline V gene encodes CDR1 SGHDT and CDR2 YYEEEE. The CDR3 is CASSRSSGRSTDTQYF. The CDR3 DNA follows: TGTGCCAGCAGCCGGTCTAGCGGGAGGTCTACAGATACGCAGTATTTT.